This T cell receptor beta chain is from a study of blood T cell repertoires in COVID-19. Study as a whole: The study drew acute and convalescent COVID-19 samples from the United States, Italy and Spain.

Methods used by the authors: From reference gene primer amplification, estimates of nucleated cell counts were derived. Repertoires were generated with immunoSEQ multiplex PCR, while TCRdb's copy carries only in-frame clones and drops some. The D gene and trimming were derived from the DNA, and the V and J assignments and clone size from that table. The sample lists a few hundred thousand clones; approximately 77% were seen once. This CDR3 has 16 amino acids. Germline CDR1 reads MGHRA; CDR2 reads YSYEKL. Trimming removed 4 bases at V and 1 base at J, with 14 bases between. The sequenced sample was peripheral blood. The chain links TRBV4-1 to TRBJ1-5, with a weak D call TRBD1 (6 bases). The TCR sequence derives from a human donor with acute or convalescent COVID-19. The donor label of this sample is uncertain. CDR3 in amino acids: CASSLTPGGSNQPQHF. In DNA, the CDR3 is TGCGCCAGCAGCCTGACCCCGGGGGGCAGCAATCAGCCCCAGCATTTT.